This TCR beta chain appears in the sequencing data of a study of blood T cell repertoires in COVID-19. Overall study context: COVID-19 samples from acute and convalescent phases originated in the United States, Italy and Spain. The analysed material was cDNA or gDNA that came from T cells, B-cell-depleted T cells, or PBMCs.

In the original processing: Estimates of nucleated cell counts were drawn from the amplification of reference gene primers. The data were produced by immunoSEQ multiplex PCR, yet TCRdb's version contains in-frame clones alone and is incomplete. V, J and clone size were drawn from that table, and D and trimming were deduced from the DNA. The sample holds 280,000 or so clones, approximately 89% seen once. Trimming removed 5 bases from V and 1 base from J; junction bases left unmatched: 12. Germline V CDR1 and CDR2: LNHNV, YYDKDF (reference sequence). The CDR3 length is 17 residues. The chain joins TRBV15 to TRBJ2-5, with 8 bases matching TRBD2. This TCR came from a woman aged 55-75 years with acute or convalescent COVID-19. The material sequenced was peripheral blood. The CDR3 coding sequence is TGTGCCACCAGCCCAGAAGGGGTCGGACTAGCCCAAGAGACCCAGTACTTC. It translates to CATSPEGVGLAQETQYF.